These 19 T cell receptor beta chains came from one sample sequenced in a study of CD8 T cells in ankylosing spondylitis. Study observations and caveats: Seemingly characteristic of ankylosing spondylitis blood was a TCR beta motif consisting of about 8 highly homologous variants.

Using its own MiXCR run on the 5' RACE reads, TCRdb lists one record per CDR3 protein. Seen here are roughly 700,000 distinct CDR3 sequences, under 20% observed once, and the top ten hold over 15%. Their target antigens are unknown. The sequenced sample consisted of blood, either unsorted or a sorted T cell fraction (not recorded which). The source of these receptors is a male donor with ankylosing spondylitis.

This clonotype was picked up a small number of times. This chain uses TRBV7-2 with TRBJ2-7; maybe TRBD2 (5 bases). V lost 0 bases to trimming and J lost 9 bases, with 12 bases between them. The CDR3 covers 13 residues. Germline loops: CDR1 SGHTA, CDR2 FQGNSA. The CDR3 DNA reads TGTGCCAGCAGCTTAGCTAGAGAGGGTGGGCAGTACTTC. This sequence encodes CASSLAREGGQYF.

In its sample, this clonotype was seen a few times. V is TRBV4-1 and J is TRBJ2-5, with D possibly called TRBD1 or TRBD2 (6 bases each). The ends were cut back, 1 base at V and 7 bases at J, with 22 bases in the middle. CDR3 length: 17 residues. The germline CDR1 and CDR2 sequences are MGHRA and YSYEKL. CDR3 in DNA: TGCGCCAGCAGCCAAGGACCGTTCGGGGGCCAGGAGGGGACCCAGTACTTC. The encoded protein is CASSQGPFGGQEGTQYF.

V gene TRBV3-1 combines with J gene TRBJ1-6; D unresolved. CDR1 and CDR2 from the germline V gene are LGHDT and YNNKEL (reference sequence). The CDR3 runs to 17 residues. V was cut by 0 bases and J by 0 bases, with 9 bases left in between. CDR3 in DNA: TGTGCCAGCAGCCAAGAGATTGTCAGCTCCTATAATTCACCCCTCCACTTT. This encodes CASSQEIVSSYNSPLHF.

This clonotype has a handful of counts. The chain links TRBV5-1 to TRBJ1-2; D is perhaps TRBD1 (5 bases). Trimming cost V 0 bases and J 2 bases, with 11 bases left between them. The germline gives CDR1 SGHRS, CDR2 YFSETQ. The CDR3 has 15 residues. The CDR3 DNA sequence: TGCGCCAGCAGCTTGGGGAGGGGCTCCAACTATGGCTACACCTTC. Its translation: CASSLGRGSNYGYTF. The whole variable domain, filled in from reference TRBV5-1 and TRBJ1-2, reads KAGVTQTPRYLIKTRGQQVTLSCSPISGHRSVSWYQQTPGQGLQFLFEYFSETQRNKGNFPGRFSGRQFSNSRSEMNVSTLELGDSALYLCASSLGRGSNYGYTFGSGTRLTVV.

This clonotype was seen a handful of times. V and J are TRBV19 and TRBJ2-1; TRBD2 might be the D (5 bases). This CDR3 has 14 amino acids. Germline V CDR1 and CDR2: LNHDA, SQIVND (reference sequence). Trimming removed 4 bases at V and 4 bases at J, with 11 bases between. The CDR3 region has the DNA TGTGCCAGTAGTACCCACGGAGGATACAATGAGCAGTTCTTC. Protein: CASSTHGGYNEQFF.

Only a few counts were recorded for this clonotype. This chain links TRBV7-2 with TRBJ1-1, with D unclear. CDR3 length: 15 amino acids. V lost 1 base and J lost 4, with 13 bases in between. Germline lookup yields CDR1 SGHTA and CDR2 FQGNSA. CDR3 coding DNA: TGTGCCAGCAGCTTAGGGTTTTATGGCAGCACTGAAGCTTTCTTT. This sequence encodes CASSLGFYGSTEAFF. Variable domain in full (rest from reference TRBV7-2 and TRBJ1-1): GAGVSQSPSNKVTEKGKDVELRCDPISGHTALYWYRQSLGQGLEFLIYFQGNSAPDKSGLPSDRFSAERTGGSVSTLTIQRTQQEDSAVYLCASSLGFYGSTEAFFGQGTRLTVV.

This clonotype was counted many times. The chain carries TRBV20-1 and TRBJ2-1; no definite D call. Deletions cut 1 base from V and 8 bases from J, with 18 bases between. The CDR3 extends over 15 amino acids. Germline V gene sequence: CDR1 DFQATT, CDR2 SNEGSKA (reference sequence). Here the CDR3 DNA reads TGCAGTGCTAGAGTCCTGGGCATCAACGTGGATGAGCAGTTCTTC. Its translation: CSARVLGINVDEQFF.

The chain joins TRBV12-3 or TRBV12-4 to TRBJ2-1; 8 bases are shared with TRBD1. The CDR3 sequence is 15 residues long. With V trimmed by 6 bases and J by 4 bases, 8 bases remained unmatched. Here the CDR3 reads CASRPTGGRYNEQFF. CDR3 DNA: TGTGCCAGCAGACCAACAGGGGGACGGTACAATGAGCAGTTCTTC.

This clonotype was seen a few times. The rearrangement uses TRBV7-9 and TRBJ2-7, with D perhaps TRBD1 or TRBD2 (5 bases each). This CDR3 has 15 amino acids. The germline gives CDR1 SEHNR, CDR2 FQNEAQ (reference sequence). V lost 4 bases and J 1 base, leaving 14 bases between the germline ends. The CDR3 DNA follows: TGTGCCAGCAGCTCAATCTGGGACGCTTCCTACGAGCAGTACTTC. Translating it yields CASSSIWDASYEQYF.

The V gene is TRBV20-1, the J gene TRBJ2-7, with 12 bases matching TRBD1. V was pared by 6 bases and J by 5 bases, with 11 bases of the junction left unmatched. The CDR3 spans 15 residues. Looked up from germline, CDR1 is DFQATT and CDR2 is SNEGSKA (reference sequence). CDR3 DNA: TGCAGTGCGCCCTCCGGGACAGGGGGCGGAAACGAGCAGTACTTC. Encoded protein: CSAPSGTGGGNEQYF.

This clonotype was observed a few times. The chain carries TRBV6-2 or TRBV6-3 and TRBJ2-7; D possibly matches TRBD1 or TRBD2 (5 bases each). The germline gives CDR1 MNHEY, CDR2 SVGEGT. V dropped 5 bases and J dropped 6 bases, with 17 bases sitting between them. The CDR3 is made up of 14 amino acids. Written as DNA, the CDR3 is TGTGCCAGCAGTAACCAGGGAGCCCGGCTCGAGCAGTACTTC. Its protein is CASSNQGARLEQYF.

The rearrangement uses TRBV6-1 and TRBJ1-1; 7 bases match TRBD1. The length of the CDR3 is 14 residues. The J segment lost 4 bases and the V segment lost 4 bases, leaving 6 bases of the junction unmatched. Germline V gene lookup returns CDR1 MNHNS and CDR2 SASEGT. The chain's CDR3 is CASSATGVPTEAFF. The CDR3 DNA follows: TGTGCCAGCAGTGCAACAGGGGTCCCCACTGAAGCTTTCTTT.

This clonotype has only a few counts. The chain links TRBV12-3 or TRBV12-4 to TRBJ1-5, with 9 bases lining up with TRBD1. J gave up 4 bases and V 5 bases, and 9 bases lay outside the gene matches. This CDR3 is 16 amino acids long. CDR3 nucleotides: TGTGCCAGCAGTATCCGGGGACAGGGTGGTAATCAGCCCCAGCATTTT. Translated, it gives CASSIRGQGGNQPQHF.

The chain carries TRBV6-6 and TRBJ1-5; D uncertain. The CDR3 is made up of 10 amino acids. The V gene's germline CDR1 is MNHNY and CDR2 SVGAGI (reference sequence). V lost 3 bases, J lost 6 bases, and 0 bases lay in between. In DNA, the CDR3 is TGTGCCAGCAGTTATCAGCCCCAGCATTTT. This sequence encodes CASSYQPQHF.

In its sample, this clonotype was seen many times. Here the CDR3 reads CSARDQGTSGRDTFF. The CDR3 nucleotides read TGCAGTGCTAGAGATCAGGGGACTAGCGGGAGAGATACGTTCTTC. The rearrangement links TRBV20-1 to TRBJ2-1, with 14 nucleotides matching TRBD2. Germline CDR1 and CDR2: DFQATT and SNEGSKA (reference sequence). The J segment lost 15 bases and the V segment lost 0 bases, leaving 10 bases of the junction unmatched. CDR3 length: 15 residues.

This clonotype was found once. V gene TRBV2 combines with J gene TRBJ2-7, with 9 bases matching TRBD2. V gave up 2 bases and J gave up 6 bases; unmatched junction bases: 5. The CDR3 spans 14 residues. In germline, CDR1 is SNHLY, CDR2 FYNNEI. CDR3 in DNA: TGTGCCAGCAGTGAACTAGCGGGAATATCCGAGCAGTACTTC. Its translation is CASSELAGISEQYF.

V is TRBV5-1 and J is TRBJ2-1; D ambiguous. Trimming left V 0 bases short and J 4 bases short, with 11 bases between. Germline loops: CDR1 SGHRS, CDR2 YFSETQ. The CDR3 totals 15 residues. The CDR3 is CASSLDSITYNEQFF. CDR3 sequence (DNA): TGCGCCAGCAGCTTGGACAGTATAACTTACAATGAGCAGTTCTTC.

The CDR3 spells CASSPGGGNRNEQFF. The CDR3 DNA follows: TGTGCCAGCAGCCCCGGGGGGGGGAACCGCAATGAGCAGTTCTTC. The chain joins TRBV6-1 to TRBJ2-1, with 8 bases matching TRBD2. This CDR3 is built from 15 residues. Per germline, CDR1 MNHNS and CDR2 SASEGT. With V trimmed by 6 bases and J by 6 bases, 10 bases remained unmatched.

This clonotype turned up a few times. The chain carries TRBV11-2 and TRBJ2-5; D is uncertain. The CDR3 length is 14 residues. Germline V gives CDR1 SGHAT, CDR2 FQNNGV. Trimming took off 5 bases at V and 5 bases at J, with 15 bases between the two ends. In DNA form, the CDR3 reads TGTGCCAGCAGCCCCCCAGGCCGGAAGGAGACCCAGTACTTC. This sequence encodes CASSPPGRKETQYF.